This TCR beta chain was identified during a study of blood T cells in healthy people across ages. Study-wide results and limits: No conclusive comparison of naive versus antigen-experienced cells was possible with unsorted PBMCs.

This clonotype was counted only a few times. Its antigen is unknown. Using a J-beta primer mix together with a sample-barcoded 5' primer, a second PCR was run for about 6 to 11 cycles. A 12-random-nucleotide template-switch adaptor tagged each cDNA molecule. Via MiXCR, TCRdb re-called the 5' RACE reads, giving one row per CDR3 protein. The data show around 1.5 million distinct CDR3 sequences, about 35% seen once. V lost 2 bases and J lost 6; bases outside the gene matches: 4. The germline CDR1 and CDR2 sequences are SQVTM and ANQGSEA. The CDR3 extends over 13 amino acids. Healthy Russian Caucasian donors spanned ages about 6 to 95 years.

The sample comprised blood. The chain couples TRBV29-1 to TRBJ1-5, with 7 bases matching TRBD1. The receptor comes from a woman aged 30 to 39 in good health. CDR3 sequence: CSVETGVGQPQHF. In nucleotides, the CDR3 is TGCAGCGTTGAAACAGGGGTTGGTCAGCCCCAGCATTTT.